The T cell receptor beta chain under discussion was sequenced for a study of PD-L1 blockade in urothelial cancer. Study overall: Patients' prior chemotherapy regimens numbered 0 to 3. Reported median T cell count for blood samples was over 110,000.

Time point here: peripheral blood 6 weeks after treatment start. Metastatic or locally advanced urothelial carcinoma was present in the patients. Method: immunoSEQ multiplex PCR; TCRdb's copy keeps in-frame clones and lacks some. The sample lists 50,000 or so clones, roughly 84% occurring once. Trimming took off 1 base at V and 5 bases at J, with 7 bases between the two ends. CDR3 length: 13 residues. From germline, CDR1 is LNHNV and CDR2 YYDKDF (reference sequence). Sequencing was performed on PBMCs, taken around atezolizumab (anti-PD-L1) treatment. The sequence was obtained from a man aged 45-65 years with urothelial cancer. This sequence joins TRBV15 and TRBJ2-3; D gene ambiguous. This CDR3 is CATSRVAGDTQYF. CDR3 sequence (DNA): TGTGCCACCAGCAGAGTAGCCGGAGATACGCAGTATTTT.